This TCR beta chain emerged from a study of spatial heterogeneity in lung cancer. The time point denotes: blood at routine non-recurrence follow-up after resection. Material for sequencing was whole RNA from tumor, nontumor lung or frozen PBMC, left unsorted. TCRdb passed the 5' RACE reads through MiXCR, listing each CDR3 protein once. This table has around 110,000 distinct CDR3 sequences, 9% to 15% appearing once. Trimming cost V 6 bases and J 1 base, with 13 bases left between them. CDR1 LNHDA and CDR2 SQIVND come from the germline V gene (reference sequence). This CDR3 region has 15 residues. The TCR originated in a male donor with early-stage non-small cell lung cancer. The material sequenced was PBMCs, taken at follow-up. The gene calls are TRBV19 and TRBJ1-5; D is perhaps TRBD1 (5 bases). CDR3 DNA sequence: TGTGCCAGTAGATGGGGGGTTACGAGCAATCAGCCCCAGCATTTT. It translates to CASRWGVTSNQPQHF.